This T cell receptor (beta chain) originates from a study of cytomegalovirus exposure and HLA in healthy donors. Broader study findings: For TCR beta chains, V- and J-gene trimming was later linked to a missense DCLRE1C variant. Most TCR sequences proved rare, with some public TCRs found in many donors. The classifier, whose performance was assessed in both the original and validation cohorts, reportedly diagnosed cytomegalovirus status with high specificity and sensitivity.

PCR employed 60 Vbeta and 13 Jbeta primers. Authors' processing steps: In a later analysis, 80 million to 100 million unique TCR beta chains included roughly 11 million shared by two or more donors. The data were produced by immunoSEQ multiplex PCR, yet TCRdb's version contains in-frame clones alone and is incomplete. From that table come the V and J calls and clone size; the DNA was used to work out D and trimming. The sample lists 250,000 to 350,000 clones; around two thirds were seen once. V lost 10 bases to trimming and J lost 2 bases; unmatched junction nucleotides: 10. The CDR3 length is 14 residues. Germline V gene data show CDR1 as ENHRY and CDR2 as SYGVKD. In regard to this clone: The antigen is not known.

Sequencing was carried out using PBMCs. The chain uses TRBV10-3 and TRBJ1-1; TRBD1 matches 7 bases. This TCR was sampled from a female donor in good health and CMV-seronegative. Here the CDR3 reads CATQIRQGNTEAFF. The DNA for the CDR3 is TGTGCCACCCAGATCCGACAGGGAAACACTGAAGCTTTCTTT.